A selection of T cell receptor beta chains follows, all from one sample in a study of PD-1 blockade in classical Hodgkin lymphoma. Some clones are missing from TCRdb's copy, which holds only in-frame ones; the method was immunoSEQ multiplex PCR. The sample yields under 70,000 clones, about nine tenths seen once. The material was peripheral blood mononuclear cells (PBMCs), obtained at baseline. These receptors were collected from a human donor with classical Hodgkin lymphoma. CDR3s include the opening cysteine and the closing phenylalanine or tryptophan. A D gene is named only where the DNA matches it firmly. Clone size is stated in some rows and not others, as once, few, many or a class when expanded.

d_call	v_call	clone_size	j_call	cdr3_nt	cdr3_aa
-	TRBV16	once	TRBJ1-2	TGTGCCAGCAGCCAATGGGGGACCTATGGCTACACCTTC	CASSQWGTYGYTF
-	TRBV23-1	-	TRBJ1-2	TGCGCCAGCAGTCCCACGTGTTGCTACACCTTC	CASSPTCCYTF
-	TRBV6-5	-	TRBJ2-5	TGTGCCAGCAGTTACGGGGGGATTAACCAAGAGACCCAGTACTTC	CASSYGGINQETQYF
-	TRBV12-5	-	TRBJ1-2	TGTGCTAGTGGTTTGGTACGTTCAGGGAAACACTATGGCTACACCTTC	CASGLVRSGKHYGYTF
-	TRBV7-2	-	TRBJ1-2	TGTGCCAGCAGCTTGATGGGAGGTGGCTACACCTTC	CASSLMGGGYTF
-	TRBV28	-	TRBJ2-3	TGTGCCAGCAGCTCCCCGGGGGTCATACAGGGCTCTAGCACAGATACGCAGTATTTT	CASSSPGVIQGSSTDTQYF
TRBD1	TRBV6-5	-	TRBJ1-3	TGTGCCAGCAGCAATCGGGACAGCTCTGGAAACACCATATATTTT	CASSNRDSSGNTIYF
TRBD1	TRBV6-5	-	TRBJ2-7	TGTGCCAGCACCCCGGGACAGCAGTCCTACGAGCAGTACTTC	CASTPGQQSYEQYF
-	TRBV4-2	-	TRBJ1-4	TGTGCCAGCAGCCAAGTTGCCGGGCTTCAGAATGAAAAACTGTTTTTT	CASSQVAGLQNEKLFF
-	TRBV7-9	few	TRBJ2-7	TGTGCCAGCAGCTTTACTACTTACGAGCAGTACTTC	CASSFTTYEQYF
TRBD2	TRBV7-2	once	TRBJ2-7	TGTGCCAGCAGCTTTTCTAGCGGGGGCGTCGAGCAGTACTTC	CASSFSSGGVEQYF
-	TRBV5-1	-	TRBJ1-2	TGCGCCAGCAGCCCGACGAATCGACAGGAAAGCTATGGCTACACCTTC	CASSPTNRQESYGYTF
-	TRBV1	-	TRBJ1-5	TGCACCAGCACCGGGGCAGGGAAAAGACCAAGCAATCAGCCCCAGCATTTT	CTSTGAGKRPSNQPQHF
-	TRBV5-8	-	TRBJ1-1	TGTGCCAGCATCCGACAGACTTCTAATAGAGGAGCTTTCTTT	CASIRQTSNRGAFF
-	TRBV4-3	-	TRBJ1-1	TGCGCCAGCAGCCAGGCGGGGAGCGCTGAAGCTTTCTTT	CASSQAGSAEAFF
TRBD1	TRBV30	medium-sized	TRBJ1-2	TGTGCCTGGAGCCCGCCCCAGGGGGGTAGAGGCTACACCTTC	CAWSPPQGGRGYTF
TRBD1	TRBV9	-	TRBJ2-4	TGTGCCAGCAGCCCCTCCGGGACAGGGTACAACATTCAGTACTTC	CASSPSGTGYNIQYF
-	TRBV7-6	-	TRBJ1-6	TGTGCCAGCAGCCCAAGGGCAGGATTCCCTTATAATTCACCCCTCCACTTT	CASSPRAGFPYNSPLHF
-	TRBV11-1	few	TRBJ1-2	TGTGCCAGCAGCCTCACAGAAGGCTATGGCTACACCTTC	CASSLTEGYGYTF
-	TRBV7-2	-	TRBJ2-1	TGTGCCAGCAGCTCCCGAGATTCCACCGCTAGCGAGCAGTTCTTC	CASSSRDSTASEQFF